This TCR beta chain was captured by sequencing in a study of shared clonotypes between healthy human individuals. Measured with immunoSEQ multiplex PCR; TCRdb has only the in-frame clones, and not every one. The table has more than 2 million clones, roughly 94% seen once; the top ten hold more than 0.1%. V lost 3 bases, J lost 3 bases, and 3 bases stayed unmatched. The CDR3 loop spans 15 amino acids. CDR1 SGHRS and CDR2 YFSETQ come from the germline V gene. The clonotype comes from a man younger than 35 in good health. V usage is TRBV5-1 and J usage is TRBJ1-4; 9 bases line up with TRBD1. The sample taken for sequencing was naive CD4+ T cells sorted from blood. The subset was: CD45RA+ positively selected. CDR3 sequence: CASSSTGGPNEKLFF. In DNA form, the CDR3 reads TGCGCCAGCAGCTCTACAGGGGGCCCTAATGAAAAACTGTTTTTT. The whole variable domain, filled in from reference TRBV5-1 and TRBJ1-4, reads KAGVTQTPRYLIKTRGQQVTLSCSPISGHRSVSWYQQTPGQGLQFLFEYFSETQRNKGNFPGRFSGRQFSNSRSEMNVSTLELGDSALYLCASSSTGGPNEKLFFGSGTQLSVL.